The source of this TCR beta chain is a study of cytomegalovirus exposure and HLA in healthy donors. Findings of the study overall: A later analysis by the authors found several of the most significant clusters apparently linked to common viral pathogens. Indistinguishable V segments, including TRBV6-2 and TRBV6-3, were excluded. A link between a missense DCLRE1C variant and TCR beta V- and J-gene trimming emerged from a later analysis.

PCR used 60 Vbeta primers and 13 Jbeta primers. Profiled with immunoSEQ multiplex PCR; TCRdb holds only in-frame clones, not every one. Of approximately 110,000 clones in the sample, around 85% were seen once. Germline V gives CDR1 SNHLY, CDR2 FYNNEI. The CDR3 has 13 residues. Trimming stripped 3 bases from V and 1 base from J, with 6 bases between. This clone has just one count. Its antigen is not known. Sequenced: PBMCs. This receptor was identified in a man aged 25-45 years in good health and CMV-seropositive. The V gene is TRBV2, the J gene TRBJ1-1, with no clear D. DNA of the CDR3: TGTGCCAGCAGTGAGTCGCGGAACACTGAAGCTTTCTTT. Translating it yields CASSESRNTEAFF.